Below are 11 T cell receptor beta chains sequenced from a single sample in a study of blood T cell repertoires in COVID-19. Libraries were prepared by immunoSEQ multiplex PCR; TCRdb keeps only in-frame clonotypes and omits some of them. The sample lists roughly 250,000 clones, about 89% occurring once. Sequencing input: PBMCs or T cells enriched from blood (not recorded which). These receptors were obtained from a human donor in a cohort exposed to, infected with or recovered from COVID-19 (not recorded which). The donor label of this sample is uncertain.

A single count supports this clone. The rearrangement uses TRBV4-2 and TRBJ2-2, with 12 bases fitting TRBD2. Germline CDR1 reads LGHNA; CDR2 reads YNFKEQ. The CDR3 is 20 residues long. The junction had 16 bases not matched to a gene; V was cut back by 4 bases and J by 4 bases. CDR3 sequence (DNA): TGTGCCAGCAGCCGCGGGATCCAGCTAGCGGGGGGGCCGAGCACCGGGGAGCTGTTTTTT. It translates to CASSRGIQLAGGPSTGELFF.

CDR3 in DNA: TGTGCCAGCAGCTTACGGGACAGGGGAACTAATCAGCCCCAGCATTTT. Protein product: CASSLRDRGTNQPQHF. The chain has TRBV7-8 and TRBJ1-5; 10 nucleotides agree with TRBD1. The V gene end was trimmed by 2 bases and the J gene end by 4 bases; junction bases not matched to a gene: 5. Per germline, CDR1 SGHVS and CDR2 FQNEAQ. The CDR3 has 16 amino acids.

The J gene is TRBJ2-1, the V gene TRBV5-4; 8 nucleotides match TRBD2. V shed 4 bases and J 3 bases; nucleotides not matched to a gene: 9. CDR1 and CDR2 from the germline V gene are SGHNT and YYREEE (reference sequence). The CDR3 consists of 16 residues. CDR3 sequence: CASSPSWRGDYNEQFF. The CDR3, as DNA: TGTGCCAGCAGCCCTTCTTGGCGGGGGGACTACAATGAGCAGTTCTTC.

The rearrangement joins TRBV7-6 to TRBJ2-2, with 13 bases lining up with TRBD2. Germline-derived CDR1 and CDR2 are SGHVS and FNYEAQ. V lost 5 bases to trimming and J lost 3 bases; unmatched junction nucleotides: 12. This CDR3 has 19 amino acids. Written as DNA, the CDR3 is TGTGCCAGCAGCCCCGGACTAGCGGGGGCCCTAGGGTACACCGGGGAGCTGTTTTTT. Its translation is CASSPGLAGALGYTGELFF.

V is TRBV30 and J is TRBJ1-3; TRBD1 might be the D (6 bases). Trimming stripped 5 bases from V and 4 bases from J, with 18 bases between. CDR1 and CDR2 (germline): GTSNPN, SVGIG (reference sequence). This CDR3 has 15 amino acids. The CDR3 nucleotides are TGTGCCTGGTCCCATCCCACAGGGAACGGAAACACCATATATTTT. It translates to CAWSHPTGNGNTIYF.

V usage is TRBV12-5 and J usage is TRBJ1-1; D not certain. CDR3 length equals 13 residues. With 4 bases removed from V and 3 bases from J, the gap between germline ends came to 9 bases. From germline, CDR1 is LGHNT and CDR2 FRNRAP. As DNA, the CDR3 is TGTGCTAGTGGTTCACACCGGGACACTGAAGCTTTCTTT. Protein sequence: CASGSHRDTEAFF.

The V call is TRBV7-9, the J call TRBJ1-4; TRBD1 might be the D (5 bases). Trimming took off 5 bases at V and 8 bases at J, with 12 bases between the two ends. In germline, CDR1 is SEHNR, CDR2 FQNEAQ (reference sequence). This CDR3 spans 13 amino acids. The DNA of the CDR3 is TGTGCCAGCAGCGAAGCCGGGGGGGAAAAACTGTTTTTT. The encoded protein is CASSEAGGEKLFF. Filled out from reference TRBV7-9 and TRBJ1-4, the complete variable domain reads DTGVSQNPRHKITKRGQNVTFRCDPISEHNRLYWYRQTLGQGPEFLTYFQNEAQLEKSRLLSDRFSAERPKGSFSTLEIQRTEQGDSAMYLCASSEAGGEKLFFGSGTQLSVL.

A few counts support this clone. This chain joins TRBV5-6 and TRBJ1-6, with D tentatively TRBD1 (5 bases). The length of the CDR3 is 16 residues. Germline V gene sequence: CDR1 SGHDT, CDR2 YYEEEE. Between the trimmed V and J ends, which lost 0 bases and 7 bases, there was a span of 14 bases. This CDR3 is CASSLEGIIVNSPLHF. In nucleotides, the CDR3 is TGTGCCAGCAGCTTGGAGGGGATTATTGTAAATTCACCCCTCCACTTT. Drawing the rest from reference TRBV5-6 and TRBJ1-6, the complete variable domain is DAGVTQSPTHLIKTRGQQVTLRCSPKSGHDTVSWYQQALGQGPQFIFQYYEEEERQRGNFPDRFSGHQFPNYSSELNVNALLLGDSALYLCASSLEGIIVNSPLHFGNGTRLTVT.

The rearrangement links TRBV6-6 to TRBJ2-7, with 8 positions matching TRBD2. Germline CDR1 MNHNY, CDR2 SVGAGI (reference sequence). This CDR3 comprises 16 residues. V shed 4 bases, J shed 6 bases, and the junction held 14 bases outside the gene matches. The CDR3 DNA reads TGTGCCAGCAGTTCCCTTCCGGGACTAGAGGTGGTCGAGCAGTACTTC. The encoded protein is CASSSLPGLEVVEQYF.

V usage is TRBV29-1 and J usage is TRBJ2-5; no clear D. CDR1 and CDR2 from the germline V gene are SQVTM and ANQGSEA. The ends were cut back, 0 bases at V and 5 bases at J, with 16 bases in the middle. This CDR3 spans 15 amino acids. The CDR3 nucleotides are TGCAGCGTTGAAGAGAGGTTCAACCCGTCGGAGACCCAGTACTTC. Its protein product is CSVEERFNPSETQYF.

V and J are TRBV2 and TRBJ1-5, with TRBD1 matching over 10 bases. The CDR3 covers 15 residues. V was clipped by 6 bases and J by 6 bases; unmatched bases: 8. The germline gives CDR1 SNHLY, CDR2 FYNNEI. CDR3 nucleotide sequence: TGTGCCAGCAGCGCGGGACAGGGGAGGGTTCAGCCCCAGCATTTT. Residues: CASSAGQGRVQPQHF.